A selection of T cell receptor beta chains follows, all from one sample in a study of control samples from healthy donors and cancer patients. The method was immunoSEQ multiplex PCR; TCRdb's version includes in-frame clones alone and lacks a portion of them. The sample lists under 150,000 clones, around 90% seen once, with roughly 2.5% in the top ten. The sequencing sample was made of blood. These receptors all come from a woman between 65 and 79 years old in good health. Both conserved end residues are part of each CDR3. Fields, in order: D gene, V gene, clone size, CDR3 length, J gene, CDR3 protein, CDR3 DNA. D genes are given only for firm matches. A clone size is listed for some rows: how often the clone was seen (once, few, many), or a class if it is expanded.

>TRBD1|TRBV19|NA|12|TRBJ1-2
CASRRTGEDYTF
TGTGCCAGTAGGCGGACAGGGGAAGACTACACCTTC
>NA|TRBV29-1|NA|11|TRBJ1-4
CSVLGQEKLFF
TGCAGCGTCCTTGGACAGGAAAAACTGTTTTTT
>TRBD1|TRBV6-1|NA|16|TRBJ1-5
CASCEGTGCGGQPQHF
TGTGCCAGCTGTGAAGGGACAGGGTGTGGGGGGCAGCCCCAGCATTTT
>NA|TRBV19|once|15|TRBJ1-2
CASSIQPYTNYGYTF
TGTGCCAGTAGTATCCAGCCCTACACTAACTATGGCTACACCTTC
>NA|TRBV6-5|NA|13|TRBJ1-5
CASAFGGNQPQHF
TGTGCCAGCGCTTTCGGGGGCAATCAGCCCCAGCATTTT
>TRBD2|TRBV3-1/TRBV3-2|NA|16|TRBJ2-3
CASSPRTSGGTDTQYF
TGTGCCAGCAGCCCCAGGACTAGCGGGGGAACAGATACGCAGTATTTT
>NA|TRBV7-9|NA|14|TRBJ2-3
CASSLIFETDTQYF
TGTGCCAGCAGCTTAATATTCGAAACAGATACGCAGTATTTT
>NA|TRBV19|NA|15|TRBJ2-7
CASTPGRGNPYEQYF
TGTGCCAGTACCCCAGGTAGGGGGAACCCCTACGAGCAGTACTTC
>NA|TRBV24-1|NA|13|TRBJ1-2
CATSDSRVGGYTF
TGTGCCACCAGTGATTCGAGGGTGGGCGGCTACACCTTC
>NA|TRBV4-1|once|16|TRBJ2-1
CASSQEGIPSYNEQFF
TGCGCCAGCAGCCAAGAGGGCATCCCCTCCTACAATGAGCAGTTCTTC
>NA|TRBV3-1/TRBV3-2|once|15|TRBJ1-2
CASSPGQQAHYGYTF
TGTGCCAGCAGCCCAGGACAGCAGGCCCACTATGGCTACACCTTC
>NA|TRBV9|NA|13|TRBJ2-5
CASSRGLQETQYF
TGTGCCAGCAGCCGCGGACTACAAGAGACCCAGTACTTC
>NA|TRBV15|NA|16|TRBJ1-2
CATSRDLLLAGGGYTF
TGTGCCACCAGCAGAGATCTTCTCTTGGCCGGCGGTGGCTACACCTTC
>NA|TRBV2|NA|14|TRBJ1-1
CASSEGEVNTEAFF
TGTGCCAGCAGTGAAGGAGAGGTGAACACTGAAGCTTTCTTT
>NA|TRBV4-2|NA|14|TRBJ2-1
CASSQGNRYNEQFF
TGTGCCAGCAGCCAAGGTAATAGGTACAATGAGCAGTTCTTC
>NA|TRBV19|NA|13|TRBJ2-3
CASSNRVTDTQYF
TGTGCCAGTAGTAATAGGGTCACAGATACGCAGTATTTT
>TRBD2|TRBV7-3|NA|17|TRBJ2-3
CASSITGTSGGRGNQYF
TGTGCCAGCAGCATAACCGGGACTAGCGGGGGCAGGGGTAATCAGTATTTT
>TRBD2|TRBV9|few|13|TRBJ2-7
CASSVDGREEQYF
TGTGCCAGCAGCGTAGACGGGAGGGAGGAGCAGTACTTC
>NA|TRBV18|once|14|TRBJ1-2
CASSPPYATYGYTF
TGTGCCAGCTCACCACCGTACGCAACCTATGGCTACACCTTC
>NA|TRBV7-2|NA|13|TRBJ1-1
CASSRQMNTEAFF
TGTGCCAGCAGCCGTCAGATGAACACTGAAGCTTTCTTT
>NA|TRBV27|NA|15|TRBJ1-6
CASSFLRSTNSPLHF
TGTGCCAGCAGTTTTCTTAGGTCGACGAATTCACCCCTCCACTTT
>NA|TRBV6-5|NA|14|TRBJ2-1
CASRDILTYNEQFF
TGTGCCAGCAGAGATATTTTGACCTACAATGAGCAGTTCTTC
>NA|TRBV5-4|NA|12|TRBJ1-6
CASSEDNSPLHF
TGTGCCAGCAGCGAGGATAATTCACCCCTCCACTTT
>TRBD2|TRBV6-1|NA|15|TRBJ2-1
CASSDSSGGPYEQFF
TGTGCCAGCAGTGATAGCTCGGGGGGGCCATATGAGCAGTTCTTC
>TRBD1|TRBV10-3|NA|13|TRBJ1-1
CATRDRVNTEAFF
TGTGCCACCCGGGACAGGGTCAACACTGAAGCTTTCTTT
>NA|TRBV5-6|NA|14|TRBJ2-3
CASRGVRGTDTQYF
TGTGCCAGCAGAGGGGTTCGCGGCACAGATACGCAGTATTTT
>NA|TRBV6-5|NA|14|TRBJ2-7
CASRMTGLSYEQYF
TGTGCCAGCAGAATGACAGGTCTCTCCTACGAGCAGTACTTC
>NA|TRBV12-3/TRBV12-4|NA|13|TRBJ1-1
CASSFFVYTEAFF
TGTGCCAGCAGTTTTTTCGTGTACACTGAAGCTTTCTTT
>TRBD1|TRBV19|once|13|TRBJ1-5
CASSKDRGQPQHF
TGTGCCAGTAGTAAGGACAGGGGCCAGCCCCAGCATTTT
>NA|TRBV7-2|NA|15|TRBJ1-6
CASSFLGRVGSPLHF
TGTGCCAGCAGCTTTCTTGGCAGGGTAGGGTCACCCCTCCACTTT
>NA|TRBV7-2|NA|15|TRBJ1-2
CASSSSLVGRAGYTF
TGTGCCAGCAGCTCCTCCCTCGTAGGGCGGGCTGGCTACACCTTC
>TRBD2|TRBV5-1|NA|14|TRBJ2-5
CASGTGTSQETQYF
TGCGCCAGCGGAACCGGGACTAGCCAAGAGACCCAGTACTTC
>NA|TRBV15|NA|14|TRBJ1-1
CATSRDRDGGEAFF
TGTGCCACCAGCAGAGACAGGGACGGGGGGGAAGCTTTCTTT
>TRBD1|TRBV10-3|once|14|TRBJ1-1
CAISTGTGRTEAFF
TGTGCCATCAGTACCGGGACAGGAAGGACTGAAGCTTTCTTT
>NA|TRBV5-4|NA|13|TRBJ1-2
CASSQDANYGYTF
TGTGCCAGCAGTCAGGACGCAAACTATGGCTACACCTTC
>NA|TRBV12-3/TRBV12-4|NA|13|TRBJ1-5
CASIAGGGQPQHF
TGTGCCAGCATCGCGGGGGGCGGTCAGCCCCAGCATTTT
>TRBD1|TRBV5-4|NA|16|TRBJ1-5
CASSWDRRRPNQPQHF
TGTGCCAGCAGCTGGGACAGACGAAGGCCTAATCAGCCCCAGCATTTT
>TRBD2|TRBV4-1|NA|17|TRBJ2-7
CASSQDLGERGGYEQYF
TGCGCCAGCAGCCAAGATCTTGGGGAGCGGGGGGGGTACGAGCAGTACTTC
>NA|TRBV27|NA|13|TRBJ2-7
CASSYGPSYEQYF
TGTGCCAGCAGTTACGGACCTTCCTACGAGCAGTACTTC
>NA|TRBV11-2|NA|16|TRBJ2-1
CASSVPWGRGYNEQFF
TGTGCCAGCAGCGTACCATGGGGTAGGGGGTACAATGAGCAGTTCTTC
>NA|TRBV11-2|once|18|TRBJ2-2
CASSLVLGPGGIAGELFF
TGTGCCAGCAGCTTGGTCCTGGGACCCGGTGGAATAGCCGGGGAGCTGTTTTTT
>TRBD1|TRBV11-1|NA|16|TRBJ2-1
CASSYLPGQGDNEQFF
TGTGCCAGCAGCTATCTACCGGGACAGGGAGACAATGAGCAGTTCTTC
>NA|TRBV2|NA|14|TRBJ1-3
CASSVVLKADTIYF
TGTGCCAGCAGTGTGGTCCTCAAAGCGGACACCATATATTTT
>TRBD2|TRBV3-1/TRBV3-2|NA|15|TRBJ2-7
CASSPGLDGSYEQYF
TGTGCCAGCAGCCCGGGACTAGATGGCTCCTACGAGCAGTACTTC
>NA|TRBV7-2|NA|12|TRBJ1-2
CASSLVVYGYTF
TGTGCCAGCAGCTTAGTCGTCTATGGCTACACCTTC
>TRBD1|TRBV6-2/TRBV6-3|NA|14|TRBJ1-2
CASSATQGSYGYTF
TGTGCCAGCAGTGCGACACAGGGGAGCTATGGCTACACCTTC
>TRBD1|TRBV19|NA|19|TRBJ2-6
CASSIVGTGVFSGANVLTF
TGTGCCAGTAGTATAGTGGGGACAGGGGTTTTCTCTGGGGCCAACGTCCTGACTTTC
>TRBD1|TRBV3-1/TRBV3-2|NA|13|TRBJ1-1
CASSPNRDSEAFF
TGTGCCAGCAGCCCGAACCGGGACAGTGAAGCTTTCTTT
>NA|TRBV6-4|NA|15|TRBJ2-1
CASSVEGAGYNEQFF
TGTGCCAGCAGTGTGGAGGGCGCGGGGTACAATGAGCAGTTCTTC
>NA|TRBV7-2|NA|15|TRBJ1-3
CASSLEGYAGNTIYF
TGTGCCAGCAGCTTAGAGGGGTACGCTGGAAACACCATATATTTT
>NA|TRBV6-5|NA|13|TRBJ2-2
CAERHSNTGELFF
TGTGCCGAGAGACACTCGAACACCGGGGAGCTGTTTTTT
>NA|TRBV11-3|NA|13|TRBJ1-1
CASSLGENTEAFF
TGTGCCAGCAGCTTAGGGGAGAACACTGAAGCTTTCTTT
>NA|TRBV19|NA|13|TRBJ1-1
CASRQQGPTEAFF
TGTGCCAGTAGGCAACAGGGCCCCACTGAAGCTTTCTTT
>NA|TRBV2|NA|14|TRBJ1-3
CASTGTVSGNTIYF
TGTGCCAGCACCGGGACGGTCTCTGGAAACACCATATATTTT
>TRBD1|TRBV20-1|NA|15|TRBJ2-1
CSASKGDSLNREQFF
TGCAGTGCTAGTAAAGGGGACAGCTTGAATCGGGAGCAGTTCTTC
>TRBD1|TRBV6-6|NA|14|TRBJ1-4
CASSQTGENEKLFF
TGTGCCAGCAGTCAGACAGGGGAGAATGAAAAACTGTTTTTT
>TRBD1|TRBV27|NA|17|TRBJ1-2
CASAGGTTGQIVYGYTF
TGTGCCAGCGCGGGGGGGACGACAGGGCAGATCGTCTATGGCTACACCTTC
>TRBD1|TRBV3-1/TRBV3-2|NA|19|TRBJ2-3
CASSLSFGTGDSRADTQYF
TGTGCCAGCAGCCTTAGCTTTGGGACAGGGGATTCGCGGGCAGATACGCAGTATTTT
>NA|TRBV10-1|NA|13|TRBJ2-2
CAASRGGTGELFF
TGCGCCGCGTCCAGGGGCGGCACCGGGGAGCTGTTTTTT
>NA|TRBV6-5|NA|13|TRBJ1-5
CASSYGAEQPQHF
TGTGCCAGCAGTTACGGGGCTGAACAGCCCCAGCATTTT